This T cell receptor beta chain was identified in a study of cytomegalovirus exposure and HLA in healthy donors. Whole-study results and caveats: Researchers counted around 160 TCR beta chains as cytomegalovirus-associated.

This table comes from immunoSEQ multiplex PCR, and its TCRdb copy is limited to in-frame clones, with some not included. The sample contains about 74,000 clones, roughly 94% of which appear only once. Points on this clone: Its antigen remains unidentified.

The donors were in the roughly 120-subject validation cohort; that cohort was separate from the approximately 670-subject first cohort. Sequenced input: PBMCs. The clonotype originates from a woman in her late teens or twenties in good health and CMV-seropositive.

CDR3 bases: TGTGCCAGCACCCTGCTAGTCCCCTGGGCCGGGGAGCTGTTTTTT. It specifies CASTLLVPWAGELFF. This chain joins TRBV7-9 and TRBJ2-2; no firm D call. Trimming removed 7 bases from V and 6 bases from J, with 18 bases in between. The CDR3 has 15 residues. Germline V CDR1 and CDR2: SEHNR, FQNEAQ (reference sequence).